The following is a T cell receptor (beta chain) sequence with its context. Per the original data handling: For nucleated cells, counts were estimated from reference gene primer amplification. TCRdb keeps only in-frame clones here, not all; method: immunoSEQ multiplex PCR. D and trimming were read from the DNA, whereas the V and J calls and clone size are those reported in that table. The data hold under 120,000 clones, with 80% to 90% observed a single time. V lost 2 bases to trimming and J lost 4 bases, with 7 bases between them. Germline V gene sequence: CDR1 SGHRS, CDR2 YFSETQ. The CDR3 consists of 13 residues. These data come from a study of blood T cell repertoires in COVID-19. Study-wide background: Specimens from acute and convalescent COVID-19 originated in the United States, Italy and Spain. PBMCs, B-cell-depleted T cells, or T cells were the source of the cDNA or gDNA that made up the material.

The receptor was derived from a woman at least 80 years old with acute or convalescent COVID-19. The gene calls are TRBV5-1 and TRBJ1-5; D is undetermined. The material sequenced was peripheral blood. The CDR3, as DNA: TGCGCCAGCAGCTTCACGGTGAATCAGCCCCAGCATTTT. Translating it yields CASSFTVNQPQHF.